Listed below are T cell receptor beta chains from one sample, sequenced in a study of T-cell memory formation after mild COVID-19. Each CDR3 protein gets one entry after TCRdb re-called the 5' RACE reads with MiXCR. The table shows 300,000 to 350,000 distinct CDR3 sequences, with approximately 19% occurring only once. Sequencing used PBMCs or a T cell subset sorted from them (not recorded which). These TCRs come from a man aged 18 to 30 who had mild COVID-19 (a few samples of this study predate the infection). Cell type and time point are not known. The CDR3 runs from the conserved cysteine through the conserved F or W. The order of the fields is clone size, J gene, D gene, V gene, CDR3 protein, CDR3 DNA. A D gene is named only where the DNA matches it firmly. Not every row has a clone size; where given, it reads once, few, many or a size class.

size: -; J: TRBJ1-4; D: -; V: TRBV6-5; CDR3: CASSYSRQYATNEKLFF; DNA: TGTGCCAGCAGTTACTCGCGACAGTATGCAACTAATGAAAAACTGTTTTTT
size: -; J: TRBJ2-3; D: -; V: TRBV28; CDR3: CASSSPGRETDTQYF; DNA: TGTGCCAGCAGTTCCCCGGGAAGGGAGACAGATACGCAGTATTTT
size: many; J: TRBJ2-2; D: -; V: TRBV27; CDR3: CASSLSHPRTGELFF; DNA: TGTGCCAGCAGTTTATCGCATCCTCGCACCGGGGAGCTGTTTTTT
size: -; J: TRBJ1-6; D: -; V: TRBV25-1; CDR3: CASSGSRGNSPLHF; DNA: TGTGCCAGCAGTGGGTCCAGGGGTAATTCACCCCTCCACTTT
size: few; J: TRBJ2-1; D: TRBD1; V: TRBV7-2; CDR3: CASSSARQGMSYNEQFF; DNA: TGTGCCAGCAGCTCCGCAAGACAGGGGATGTCCTACAATGAGCAGTTCTTC
size: few; J: TRBJ2-5; D: -; V: TRBV18; CDR3: CASSPGDGETQYF; DNA: TGTGCCAGCTCACCGGGGGATGGGGAGACCCAGTACTTC
size: many; J: TRBJ2-2; D: TRBD1; V: TRBV7-2; CDR3: CASSLVGGTGTGELFF; DNA: TGTGCCAGCAGCTTAGTTGGCGGGACAGGCACCGGGGAGCTGTTTTTT
size: -; J: TRBJ1-1; D: -; V: TRBV10-2; CDR3: CASGETEAFF; DNA: TGCGCCAGCGGGGAGACTGAAGCTTTCTTT
size: -; J: TRBJ2-2; D: -; V: TRBV7-2; CDR3: CASGSGNAGELFF; DNA: TGTGCCAGCGGCTCGGGGAATGCCGGGGAGCTGTTTTTT
size: few; J: TRBJ1-2; D: -; V: TRBV7-4; CDR3: CASSLQSRDIRPDGYTF; DNA: TGTGCCAGCAGCTTACAAAGCCGGGACATTCGACCGGATGGCTACACCTTC
size: -; J: TRBJ2-5; D: TRBD2; V: TRBV7-6; CDR3: CASSTREGQETQYF; DNA: TGTGCCAGCAGCACCAGGGAGGGTCAAGAGACCCAGTACTTC
size: -; J: TRBJ2-5; D: TRBD1; V: TRBV9; CDR3: CASSDRGTQETQYF; DNA: TGTGCCAGCAGCGACAGGGGCACCCAAGAGACCCAGTACTTC
size: -; J: TRBJ1-6; D: -; V: TRBV15; CDR3: CATSRARGYNSPLHF; DNA: TGTGCCACCAGCAGAGCCAGGGGTTATAATTCACCCCTCCACTTT
size: -; J: TRBJ1-5; D: -; V: TRBV6-6; CDR3: CASSDWTESSYSNQPQHF; DNA: TGTGCCAGCAGTGACTGGACAGAATCGTCTTATAGCAATCAGCCCCAGCATTTT
size: -; J: TRBJ2-5; D: -; V: TRBV10-3; CDR3: CAISDSRDGETQYF; DNA: TGTGCCATCAGTGATTCGAGAGATGGGGAGACCCAGTACTTC
size: few; J: TRBJ1-2; D: -; V: TRBV5-1; CDR3: CASSFGGAGYGYTF; DNA: TGCGCCAGCAGCTTCGGGGGCGCGGGCTATGGCTACACCTTC
size: many; J: TRBJ1-6; D: -; V: TRBV20-1; CDR3: CSAVDSASPLHF; DNA: TGCAGTGCCGTAGACAGTGCTTCACCCCTCCACTTT
size: -; J: TRBJ2-1; D: TRBD2; V: TRBV5-1; CDR3: CASSFLSSGGYNEQFF; DNA: TGCGCCAGCAGCTTCCTCTCCAGCGGGGGCTACAATGAGCAGTTCTTC
size: many; J: TRBJ2-5; D: -; V: TRBV12-3/TRBV12-4; CDR3: CASSLTPQETQYF; DNA: TGTGCCAGCAGTTTGACACCTCAAGAGACCCAGTACTTC
size: -; J: TRBJ1-1; D: -; V: TRBV7-8; CDR3: CASSFAPGTEAFF; DNA: TGTGCCAGCAGCTTTGCCCCGGGGACTGAAGCTTTCTTT
size: -; J: TRBJ2-5; D: TRBD1; V: TRBV4-1; CDR3: CASSQGQGALTSYF; DNA: TGCGCCAGCAGCCAAGGGCAGGGGGCCTTGACAAGCTACTTC
size: -; J: TRBJ2-1; D: TRBD2; V: TRBV4-1; CDR3: CASSQKRGASNEQFF; DNA: TGCGCCAGCAGCCAGAAGCGGGGGGCCAGCAATGAGCAGTTCTTC
size: -; J: TRBJ2-3; D: TRBD1; V: TRBV28; CDR3: CASSPGQRTDTQYF; DNA: TGTGCCAGCAGTCCGGGACAGCGCACAGATACGCAGTATTTT
size: -; J: TRBJ1-1; D: TRBD1; V: TRBV6-1; CDR3: CASSTQGAQGTEAFF; DNA: TGTGCCAGCAGCACGCAGGGGGCGCAGGGCACTGAAGCTTTCTTT
size: -; J: TRBJ2-7; D: TRBD2; V: TRBV6-5; CDR3: CASSYSASGGDTRQYF; DNA: TGTGCCAGCAGTTACTCTGCCAGCGGGGGGGATACGAGGCAGTACTTC
size: many; J: TRBJ2-3; D: TRBD1; V: TRBV7-8; CDR3: CASSFRDRGRDTQYF; DNA: TGTGCCAGCAGCTTCCGGGACAGGGGTAGAGATACGCAGTATTTT
size: once; J: TRBJ2-5; D: TRBD2; V: TRBV4-1; CDR3: CASSPFVTSGDQETQYF; DNA: TGCGCCAGCAGCCCCTTTGTGACTAGCGGGGACCAAGAGACCCAGTACTTC
size: many; J: TRBJ2-1; D: TRBD2; V: TRBV29-1; CDR3: CSVEDWSSGAGDEQFF; DNA: TGCAGCGTTGAAGATTGGAGTAGCGGGGCGGGGGATGAGCAGTTCTTC
size: few; J: TRBJ2-7; D: TRBD2; V: TRBV6-2/TRBV6-3; CDR3: CASSYPWTSHPDEQYF; DNA: TGTGCCAGCAGTTACCCTTGGACTAGCCATCCCGACGAGCAGTACTTC
size: -; J: TRBJ2-2; D: -; V: TRBV20-1; CDR3: CSADRTNTGELFF; DNA: TGCAGTGCTGACCGGACGAACACCGGGGAGCTGTTTTTT
size: -; J: TRBJ2-4; D: -; V: TRBV5-1; CDR3: CASSPSAMGRNIQYF; DNA: TGCGCCAGCAGTCCAAGCGCTATGGGGAGGAACATTCAGTACTTC
size: -; J: TRBJ2-1; D: TRBD2; V: TRBV7-6; CDR3: CATGLAGDASEQFF; DNA: TGTGCCACCGGCTTAGCGGGGGACGCTTCTGAGCAGTTCTTC
size: many; J: TRBJ2-5; D: -; V: TRBV7-9; CDR3: CASKRVTALETQYF; DNA: TGTGCCAGTAAACGAGTGACGGCCCTGGAGACCCAGTACTTC
size: -; J: TRBJ1-6; D: TRBD1; V: TRBV6-5; CDR3: CASSRAGTGNSPLHF; DNA: TGTGCCAGCAGCAGGGCCGGGACAGGGAATTCACCCCTCCACTTT
size: once; J: TRBJ1-3; D: -; V: TRBV7-2; CDR3: CASSFDRLSGNTIYF; DNA: TGTGCCAGCAGCTTTGACAGACTCTCTGGAAACACCATATATTTT
size: -; J: TRBJ2-1; D: TRBD2; V: TRBV3-1; CDR3: CASSPGLAGDPEQFF; DNA: TGTGCCAGCAGCCCAGGACTAGCGGGTGATCCTGAGCAGTTCTTC
size: -; J: TRBJ2-4; D: -; V: TRBV12-3/TRBV12-4; CDR3: CASSLKLAKNIQYF; DNA: TGTGCCAGCAGTTTAAAGCTAGCCAAAAACATTCAGTACTTC
size: -; J: TRBJ2-5; D: TRBD1; V: TRBV5-1; CDR3: CASSQGDRKQETQYF; DNA: TGCGCCAGCAGCCAAGGGGACAGGAAGCAAGAGACCCAGTACTTC
size: few; J: TRBJ2-4; D: -; V: TRBV20-1; CDR3: CSARGDGGKNIQYF; DNA: TGCAGTGCTAGAGGGGACGGGGGCAAAAACATTCAGTACTTC
size: -; J: TRBJ1-4; D: -; V: TRBV7-9; CDR3: CASSPGGLSWELFF; DNA: TGTGCCAGCAGCCCCGGCGGGCTTTCGTGGGAACTGTTTTTT
size: many; J: TRBJ2-7; D: TRBD2; V: TRBV5-1; CDR3: CASSVRGASYEQYF; DNA: TGCGCCAGCAGTGTGCGGGGGGCATCCTACGAGCAGTACTTC
size: -; J: TRBJ2-3; D: TRBD2; V: TRBV28; CDR3: CASSTPTSGGYTQYF; DNA: TGTGCCAGCAGTACTCCGACTAGCGGGGGATATACGCAGTATTTT
size: many; J: TRBJ2-2; D: TRBD2; V: TRBV6-5; CDR3: CASSYSVNSGVRELFF; DNA: TGTGCCAGCAGTTACTCTGTGAATAGCGGGGTCCGGGAGCTGTTTTTT
size: -; J: TRBJ1-1; D: -; V: TRBV5-1; CDR3: CASSLDGSRGHTEAFF; DNA: TGCGCCAGCAGCTTGGACGGGTCCAGGGGTCACACTGAAGCTTTCTTT
size: few; J: TRBJ2-1; D: -; V: TRBV4-1; CDR3: CASRFQYSRGDEQFF; DNA: TGCGCCAGCAGATTTCAGTATTCAAGGGGGGATGAGCAGTTCTTC
size: -; J: TRBJ1-1; D: -; V: TRBV6-5; CDR3: CASSYSGQADEAFF; DNA: TGTGCCAGCAGTTACTCGGGGCAGGCGGATGAAGCTTTCTTT
size: few; J: TRBJ1-5; D: TRBD1; V: TRBV28; CDR3: CASTPPGQARNQPQHF; DNA: TGTGCCAGCACCCCCCCGGGACAGGCTCGCAATCAGCCCCAGCATTTT
size: few; J: TRBJ1-4; D: TRBD1; V: TRBV11-2; CDR3: CASSFWGQGVSATNEKLFF; DNA: TGTGCCAGCAGCTTCTGGGGACAGGGGGTCTCTGCAACTAATGAAAAACTGTTTTTT
size: -; J: TRBJ2-1; D: TRBD2; V: TRBV7-8; CDR3: CASRPLAGYNEQFF; DNA: TGTGCCAGCAGGCCCCTAGCGGGTTACAATGAGCAGTTCTTC
size: -; J: TRBJ2-1; D: -; V: TRBV5-1; CDR3: CASSTGEVSYNEQFF; DNA: TGCGCCAGCAGCACGGGGGAGGTATCCTACAATGAGCAGTTCTTC
size: -; J: TRBJ2-1; D: TRBD1; V: TRBV5-1; CDR3: CASSLWSRQGGNEQFF; DNA: TGCGCCAGCAGCTTGTGGAGTAGACAGGGTGGCAATGAGCAGTTCTTC
size: few; J: TRBJ2-5; D: -; V: TRBV7-8; CDR3: CASARRGWAQETQYF; DNA: TGTGCCAGCGCAAGGCGGGGATGGGCGCAAGAGACCCAGTACTTC
size: few; J: TRBJ1-3; D: -; V: TRBV29-1; CDR3: CSVEDWAVRSGNTIYF; DNA: TGCAGCGTTGAAGACTGGGCAGTCCGCTCTGGAAACACCATATATTTT
size: -; J: TRBJ2-6; D: -; V: TRBV5-1; CDR3: CASSLDPSGANVLTF; DNA: TGCGCCAGCAGCTTGGACCCCTCTGGGGCCAACGTCCTGACTTTC
size: many; J: TRBJ2-1; D: -; V: TRBV7-6; CDR3: CASTQQGYASYNEQFF; DNA: TGTGCCAGCACCCAACAGGGCTATGCTTCCTACAATGAGCAGTTCTTC
size: -; J: TRBJ1-4; D: -; V: TRBV28; CDR3: CASSLGSGLRGEKLFF; DNA: TGTGCCAGCAGTTTGGGCTCGGGGCTGAGGGGTGAAAAACTGTTTTTT